This T cell receptor (beta chain) was profiled in a study of PD-1 blockade in classical Hodgkin lymphoma. Study background: Intravenous nivolumab at 3 mg/kg was given to patients every 2 weeks.

V was cut by 2 bases and J by 0 bases, with 7 bases left in between. The CDR3 length is 14 residues. The V gene's germline CDR1 is GTSNPN and CDR2 SVGIG (reference sequence). Repertoires were generated with immunoSEQ multiplex PCR, while TCRdb's copy carries only in-frame clones and drops some. The profile shows 100,000 to 120,000 clones, approximately 89% of them singletons. A remark on this clone: The antigen remains unidentified.

Overall study results and limits: Newly diagnosed and completely responding patients shared comparable baseline diversity. TCR diversity at baseline was reported to be reduced in newly diagnosed patients relative to healthy donors.

Time point: cycle 4 day 1 (C4D1), after five to seven weeks of nivolumab. Relapses following autologous stem cell transplantation were seen in all patients, with brentuximab vedotin exposure varying. Responses achieved at best were complete response, partial response or progressive disease. Specimen: peripheral blood mononuclear cells (PBMCs), collected before the fourth cycle of nivolumab. The chain carries TRBV30 and TRBJ2-2, with unresolved D. This TCR was sampled from a human donor with classical Hodgkin lymphoma. CDR3 amino acids: CAWSSVANTGELFF. The CDR3 DNA sequence: TGTGCCTGGAGTTCCGTCGCGAACACCGGGGAGCTGTTTTTT. The variable domain in full, completed from reference TRBV30 and TRBJ2-2, reads SQTIHQWPATLVQPVGSPLSLECTVEGTSNPNLYWYRQAAGRGLQLLFYSVGIGQISSEVPQNLSASRPQDRQFILSSKKLLLSDSGFYLCAWSSVANTGELFFGEGSRLTVL.